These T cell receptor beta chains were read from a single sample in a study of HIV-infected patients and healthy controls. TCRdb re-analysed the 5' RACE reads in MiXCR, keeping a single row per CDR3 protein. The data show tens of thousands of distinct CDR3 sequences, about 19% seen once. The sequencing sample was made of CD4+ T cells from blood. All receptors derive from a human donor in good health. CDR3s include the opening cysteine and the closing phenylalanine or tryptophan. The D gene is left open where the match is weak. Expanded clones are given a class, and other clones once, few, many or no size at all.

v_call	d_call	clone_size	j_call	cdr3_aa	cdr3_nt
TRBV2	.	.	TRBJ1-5	CASSGVVNQPQHF	TGTGCCAGCAGTGGTGTAGTGAATCAGCCCCAGCATTTT
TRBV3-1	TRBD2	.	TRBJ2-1	CASSQRTSSEDEQFF	TGTGCCAGCAGCCAGAGGACTAGCAGTGAAGATGAGCAGTTCTTC
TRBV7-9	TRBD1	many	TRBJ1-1	CASSFLGQANTEAFF	TGTGCCAGCAGCTTTCTAGGACAGGCGAACACTGAAGCTTTCTTT
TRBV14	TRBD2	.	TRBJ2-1	CASSQDRTSGRFMQFF	TGTGCCAGCAGCCAAGACAGGACTAGCGGGAGGTTTATGCAGTTCTTC
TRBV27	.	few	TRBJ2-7	CASSLTGRGGYEQYF	TGTGCCAGCAGTTTAACCGGCAGGGGAGGCTACGAGCAGTACTTC
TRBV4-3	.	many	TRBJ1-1	CASSQDWGGEAFF	TGCGCCAGCAGCCAAGATTGGGGCGGGGAAGCTTTCTTT
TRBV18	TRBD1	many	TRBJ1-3	CASSLSMGTVYQTSGNTIYF	TGTGCCAGCTCGCTGTCAATGGGGACAGTCTACCAAACCTCTGGAAACACCATATATTTT
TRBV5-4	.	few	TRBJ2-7	CASSSTSYYEQYF	TGTGCCAGCAGCTCAACTAGCTACTACGAGCAGTACTTC
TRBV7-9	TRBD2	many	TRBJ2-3	CASSSLAGGLDTQYF	TGTGCCAGCAGCTCACTAGCGGGGGGGCTAGATACGCAGTATTTT
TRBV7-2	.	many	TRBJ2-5	CASSFFVQETQYF	TGTGCCAGCAGCTTCTTCGTCCAAGAGACCCAGTACTTC
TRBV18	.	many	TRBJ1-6	CASSWRQGQFSPLHF	TGTGCCAGCTCATGGAGGCAGGGGCAGTTTTCACCCCTCCACTTT
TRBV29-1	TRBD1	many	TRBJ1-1	CSGTGGWGMNTEAFF	TGCAGCGGAACAGGGGGCTGGGGTATGAACACTGAAGCTTTCTTT
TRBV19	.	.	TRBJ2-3	CASSIYAVSTDTQYF	TGTGCCAGTAGTATTTATGCGGTGAGCACAGATACGCAGTATTTT
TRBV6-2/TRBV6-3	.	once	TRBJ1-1	CASSYRVPTEAFF	TGTGCCAGCAGTTACAGGGTTCCCACTGAAGCTTTCTTT
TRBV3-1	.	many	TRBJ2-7	CASSLQTYEQYF	TGTGCCAGCAGCCTCCAAACCTACGAGCAGTACTTC
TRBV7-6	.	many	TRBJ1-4	CASSLALRGEKLFF	TGTGCCAGCAGCTTAGCTCTCCGGGGCGAAAAACTGTTTTTT
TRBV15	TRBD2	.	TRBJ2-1	CATILPTSGSDEQFF	TGTGCCACCATCCTACCGACTAGCGGGAGCGATGAGCAGTTCTTC
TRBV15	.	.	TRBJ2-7	CATSRVTDSSEQYF	TGTGCCACCAGCAGAGTGACAGACAGCTCGGAGCAGTACTTC
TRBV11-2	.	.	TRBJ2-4	CASSLAGPKNIQYF	TGTGCCAGCAGCTTAGCGGGTCCCAAAAACATTCAGTACTTC
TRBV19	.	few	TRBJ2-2	CASTSRRPGELFF	TGTGCCAGTACCTCCCGCCGCCCCGGGGAGCTGTTTTTT
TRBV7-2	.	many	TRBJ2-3	CASSLIFYHTDTQYF	TGTGCCAGCAGCTTAATATTCTACCACACAGATACGCAGTATTTT
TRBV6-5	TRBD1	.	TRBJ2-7	CASRQGSSSYEQYF	TGTGCCAGCAGACAGGGGTCCAGCTCCTACGAGCAGTACTTC
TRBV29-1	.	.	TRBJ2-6	CSVGDRTFSGANVLTF	TGCAGCGTTGGAGATCGCACCTTCTCTGGGGCCAACGTCCTGACTTTC
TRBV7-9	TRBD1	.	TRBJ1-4	CASSPRGQPNEKLFF	TGTGCCAGCAGCCCAAGGGGACAGCCTAATGAAAAACTGTTTTTT
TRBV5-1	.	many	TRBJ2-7	CASSPARHSYEQYF	TGCGCCAGCAGCCCAGCGCGCCACTCCTACGAGCAGTACTTC
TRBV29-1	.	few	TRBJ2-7	CSVVGIAGSEQYF	TGCAGCGTTGTTGGGATCGCGGGGTCCGAGCAGTACTTC
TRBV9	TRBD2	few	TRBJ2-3	CASSVNERGGPNTQYF	TGTGCCAGCAGCGTAAATGAGCGGGGGGGCCCGAATACGCAGTATTTT
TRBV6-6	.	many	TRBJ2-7	CARPSRQGRPYEQYF	TGTGCCAGACCTTCAAGGCAGGGTCGTCCCTACGAGCAGTACTTC
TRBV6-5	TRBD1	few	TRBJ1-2	CASRVQGAYGYTF	TGTGCCAGCAGGGTACAGGGGGCGTATGGCTACACCTTC
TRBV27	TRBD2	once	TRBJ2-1	CASSPTGTSRNEQFF	TGTGCCAGCAGTCCTACCGGGACTAGTAGGAATGAGCAGTTCTTC
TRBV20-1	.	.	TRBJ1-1	CSARVRRGSTEAFF	TGCAGTGCTAGAGTGCGGAGAGGAAGCACTGAAGCTTTCTTT
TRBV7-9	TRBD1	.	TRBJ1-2	CASSLIGGTVNYGYTF	TGTGCCAGCAGCTTAATTGGGGGGACAGTTAACTATGGCTACACCTTC
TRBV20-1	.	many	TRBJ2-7	CSARVGGSAYF	TGCAGTGCTAGAGTGGGGGGCTCAGCTTACTTC
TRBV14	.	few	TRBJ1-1	CASSQNWGGEAFF	TGTGCCAGCAGCCAAAACTGGGGTGGGGAAGCTTTCTTT
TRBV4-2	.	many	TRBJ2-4	CASSRGAGAKNIQYF	TGTGCCAGCAGCCGAGGGGCGGGGGCCAAAAACATTCAGTACTTC
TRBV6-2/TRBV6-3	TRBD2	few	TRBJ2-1	CASSYSSSGGAYRNEQFF	TGTGCCAGCAGTTACTCATCTAGCGGGGGGGCGTATCGCAATGAGCAGTTCTTC
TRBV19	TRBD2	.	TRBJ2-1	CASSPGLAAEQFF	TGTGCCAGTAGTCCGGGACTAGCGGCTGAGCAGTTCTTC
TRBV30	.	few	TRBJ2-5	CASGTTETQYF	TGTGCCTCCGGGACAACGGAGACCCAGTACTTC
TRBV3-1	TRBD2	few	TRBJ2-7	CASSLREGSYEQYF	TGTGCCAGCAGCTTAAGGGAGGGTTCCTACGAGCAGTACTTC
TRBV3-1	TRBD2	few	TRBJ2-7	CASSQTFKREEQYF	TGTGCCAGCAGCCAAACGTTTAAGCGGGAGGAGCAGTACTTC
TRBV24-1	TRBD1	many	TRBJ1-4	CATSDAGTGATNEKLFF	TGTGCCACCAGTGATGCCGGGACAGGGGCGACTAATGAAAAACTGTTTTTT
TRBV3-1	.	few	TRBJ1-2	CASSQDLEGGSNGYTF	TGTGCCAGCAGCCAAGATCTCGAGGGAGGTTCAAATGGCTACACCTTC
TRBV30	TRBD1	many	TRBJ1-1	CAWRGQGGLNTEAFF	TGTGCCTGGAGGGGACAGGGCGGACTGAACACTGAAGCTTTCTTT
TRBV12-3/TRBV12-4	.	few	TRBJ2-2	CASSFGTDVVAGELFF	TGTGCCAGCAGTTTCGGTACTGACGTTGTCGCCGGGGAGCTGTTTTTT
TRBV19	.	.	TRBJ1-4	CASKPVGRGIEKLFF	TGTGCCAGTAAACCCGTTGGCAGAGGCATCGAAAAACTGTTTTTT
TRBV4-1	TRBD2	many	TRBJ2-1	CASRRGLAGDNEQFF	TGCGCCAGCAGGCGCGGCCTAGCGGGAGACAATGAGCAGTTCTTC
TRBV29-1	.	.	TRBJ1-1	CSVEEQEGTEAFF	TGCAGCGTTGAGGAGCAGGAGGGGACTGAAGCTTTCTTT
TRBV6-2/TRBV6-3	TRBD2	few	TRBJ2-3	CASSSILAGGRSDTQYF	TGTGCCAGCAGTTCCATACTAGCGGGGGGGCGTTCAGATACGCAGTATTTT
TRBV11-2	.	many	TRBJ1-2	CASSLDIGFASGYTF	TGTGCCAGCAGCTTAGATATAGGTTTCGCGTCTGGCTACACCTTC